The source of this TCR beta chain is a study of early T cells in non-severe SARS-CoV-2 infection. Germline V gene sequence: CDR1 LNHDA, CDR2 SQIVND (reference sequence). This CDR3 contains 14 residues. V lost 7 bases, J lost 1 base, and 4 bases stayed unmatched. Each cDNA molecule carried a unique molecular identifier. Via MiXCR, TCRdb re-called the 5' RACE reads, giving one row per CDR3 protein. The sample contains fewer than 85,000 distinct CDR3 sequences, approximately 11% of which appear only once. Many counts were recorded for this clonotype. The source material was whole blood, sampled at baseline. The chain recombines TRBV19 with TRBJ2-3; 8 positions agree with TRBD1. The receptor was derived from an adult who was a healthcare worker with PCR-confirmed SARS-CoV-2 infection or an uninfected control (not recorded which). CDR3 protein: CASTSGQGTDTQYF. CDR3 coding DNA: TGTGCCAGTACCTCGGGACAGGGCACAGATACGCAGTATTTT.